This TCR beta chain appears in the sequencing data of a study of T cell responses to AZD1222 COVID-19 vaccine. For this clone: Its antigen is not identified.

Second-dose timings of about 4 or about 12 weeks were pooled. The CDR3 contains 17 residues. J gave up 5 bases and V 0 bases, and 10 bases lay outside the gene matches. Germline loops: CDR1 SGHRS, CDR2 YFSETQ. Study-wide results and limits: Females outnumbered males among donors, who were mostly white British; clonal diversity was possibly underestimated. The span of vaccine-associated CD4 TCRs extended across spike, with dominance at 160-218 and 743-854. The peak T cell response came first, and repertoires were sampled only after it.

Assay: immunoSEQ multiplex PCR; the TCRdb copy retains only in-frame clones and omits some. The sample shows around 120,000 clones, around 80% of them seen only once. The sequence was collected from an adult who received the AZD1222 COVID-19 vaccine. Source: peripheral blood, taken 28 days after the second AZD1222 dose. This chain links TRBV5-1 with TRBJ2-3; 9 bases line up with TRBD2. The CDR3, as DNA: TGCGCCAGCAGCTTGGTTTCTAGCGGGGACTTTATAGATACGCAGTATTTT. Translation: CASSLVSSGDFIDTQYF.